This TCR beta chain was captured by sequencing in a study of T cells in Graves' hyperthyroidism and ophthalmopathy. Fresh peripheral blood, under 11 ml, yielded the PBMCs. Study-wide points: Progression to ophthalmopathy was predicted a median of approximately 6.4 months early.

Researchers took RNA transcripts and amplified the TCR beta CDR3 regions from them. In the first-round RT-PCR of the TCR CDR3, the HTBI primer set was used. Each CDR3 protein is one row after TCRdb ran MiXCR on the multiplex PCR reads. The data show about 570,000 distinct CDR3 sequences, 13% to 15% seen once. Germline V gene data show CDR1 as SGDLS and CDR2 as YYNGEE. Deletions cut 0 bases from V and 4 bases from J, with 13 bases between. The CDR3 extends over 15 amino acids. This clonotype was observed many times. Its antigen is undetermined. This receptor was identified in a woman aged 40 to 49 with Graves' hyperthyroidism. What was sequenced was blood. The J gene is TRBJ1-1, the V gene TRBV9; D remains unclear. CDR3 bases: TGTGCCAGCAGCGTAGGTGGGGAGGAGCGCACTGAAGCTTTCTTT. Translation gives CASSVGGEERTEAFF.